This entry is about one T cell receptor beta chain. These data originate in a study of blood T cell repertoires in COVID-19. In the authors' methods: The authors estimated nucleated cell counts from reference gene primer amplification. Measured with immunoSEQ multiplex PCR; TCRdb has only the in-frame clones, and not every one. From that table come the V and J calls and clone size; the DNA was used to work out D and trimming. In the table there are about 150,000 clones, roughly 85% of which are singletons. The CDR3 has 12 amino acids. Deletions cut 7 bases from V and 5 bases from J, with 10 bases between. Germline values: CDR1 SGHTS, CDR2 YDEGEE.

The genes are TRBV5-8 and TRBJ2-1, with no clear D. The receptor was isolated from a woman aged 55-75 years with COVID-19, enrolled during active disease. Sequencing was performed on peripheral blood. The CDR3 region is CASELRDNEQFF. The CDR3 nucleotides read TGTGCCAGCGAACTACGAGACAATGAGCAGTTCTTC.